The TCR beta chain described here comes from a study of blood T cells in healthy people across ages. Overall study context: About one barcoded beta molecule was captured per two T cells (by template switching).

Using a J-beta primer mix together with a sample-barcoded 5' primer, a second PCR was run for about 6 to 12 cycles. TCRdb reanalysed the 5' RACE reads using MiXCR and keeps one entry per CDR3 protein. The sample includes about 800,000 distinct CDR3 sequences, less than 60% of them seen just once. This clonotype was counted only a few times. Its antigen is not known. The germline V gene has CDR1 SQVTM and CDR2 ANQGSEA. Trimming cost V 3 bases and J 6 bases, with 11 bases left between them. CDR3 length: 12 amino acids. The study's findings and limits: Relative to aged donors, long-lived donors carried more naive CD4+ cells and displayed higher diversity.

The chain links TRBV29-1 to TRBJ1-1, with D possibly matching TRBD1 (5 bases). Sample: blood. The TCR originated in a man of 80 years or more in good health. In DNA form, the CDR3 reads TGCAGCGTTGAGAACAGGCCCGCTGAAGCTTTCTTT. It is translated as CSVENRPAEAFF.